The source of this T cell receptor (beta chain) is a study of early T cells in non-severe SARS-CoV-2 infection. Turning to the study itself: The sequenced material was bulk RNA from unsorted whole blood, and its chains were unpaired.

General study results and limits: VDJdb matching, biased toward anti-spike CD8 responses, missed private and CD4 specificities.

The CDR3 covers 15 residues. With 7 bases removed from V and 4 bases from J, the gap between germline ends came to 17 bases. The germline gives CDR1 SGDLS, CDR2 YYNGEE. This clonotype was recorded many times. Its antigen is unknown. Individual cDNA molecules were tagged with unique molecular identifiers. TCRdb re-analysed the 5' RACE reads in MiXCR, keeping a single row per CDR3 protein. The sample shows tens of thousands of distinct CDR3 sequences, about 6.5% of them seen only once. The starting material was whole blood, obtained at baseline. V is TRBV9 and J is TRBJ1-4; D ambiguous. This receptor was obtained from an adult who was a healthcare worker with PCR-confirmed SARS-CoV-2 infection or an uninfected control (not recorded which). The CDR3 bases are TGTGCCAGCGGAAAGCTCGGGAAACTTAATGAAAAACTGTTTTTT. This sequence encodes CASGKLGKLNEKLFF.